The 5 T cell receptor beta chains presented below share a single source sample, sequenced in a study of shared T cell receptors in the human thymus. Sequenced by immunoSEQ multiplex PCR; TCRdb stores in-frame clones only, minus some. Counted here are about 540,000 clones, approximately 78% occurring once; the ten biggest clones make up 0.013%. These same records also appear under a second study, on human thymus T cells.

The specimen sequenced was thymocytes. The receptors here all came from a boy less than two years old with a congenital heart defect.

The chain links TRBV30 to TRBJ2-7; the match to TRBD2 covers 8 bases. The CDR3 has 15 residues. The germline V gene encodes CDR1 GTSNPN and CDR2 SVGIG (reference sequence). The V gene end was trimmed by 0 bases and the J gene end by 6 bases; junction bases not matched to a gene: 10. CDR3 nucleotide sequence: TGTGCCTGGAGTGTACGTGGGACTAGGGCCGCCGAGCAGTACTTC. This encodes CAWSVRGTRAAEQYF.

The rearrangement links TRBV7-8 to TRBJ1-3, with D unclear. The germline V gene encodes CDR1 SGHVS and CDR2 FQNEAQ. Trimming stripped 2 bases from V and 3 bases from J, with 11 bases between. This CDR3 spans 15 amino acids. CDR3 in DNA: TGTGCCAGCAGCTTAACACGGGTTCGTGGAAACACCATATATTTT. The encoded protein is CASSLTRVRGNTIYF.

The V and J genes are TRBV6-5 and TRBJ2-7, with a weak D call TRBD1 (6 bases). Germline V gene sequence: CDR1 MNHEY, CDR2 SVGAGI. With 6 bases removed from V and 4 bases from J, the gap between germline ends came to 7 bases. The CDR3 spans 11 residues. CDR3 bases: TGTGCCAGCAGACAGGGATACGAGCAGTACTTC. Encoded protein: CASRQGYEQYF.

This clone was seen once. The chain carries TRBV27 and TRBJ1-5; D may be TRBD1 (6 bases). The V gene lost 7 bases and the J gene lost 7 bases, with 17 bases spanning the gap. CDR1 and CDR2 from the germline V gene are MNHEY and SMNVEV (reference sequence). The CDR3 totals 14 residues. The CDR3 bases are TGTGCCAGCACAGGGGTTTTAGGGCAGCAGCCCCAGCATTTT. Amino acids: CASTGVLGQQPQHF.

This clone appeared once. The chain links TRBV4-3 to TRBJ1-2; D is possibly TRBD1 (5 bases). Germline V gives CDR1 LGHNA, CDR2 YSLEER. The CDR3 length is 18 residues. The V and J ends lost 1 base and 5 bases respectively, with 23 bases between them. The CDR3 here is CASSQVKGQKGAEYGYTF. As DNA, the CDR3 is TGCGCCAGCAGCCAAGTGAAGGGGCAAAAAGGGGCAGAGTATGGCTACACCTTC.